The sequence of this TCR beta chain was determined in a study of tumor-infiltrating lymphocytes in primary liver carcinoma. With a constant-region primer, TCR beta cDNA was made from about 0.5 ug of total RNA. Amplification in three nested multiplex PCR rounds with slightly modified ARM-PCR gave rise to TCR beta libraries. In the first two PCR rounds, TRBV1-TRBV30 forward primers were paired with a C-beta reverse primer, and each round lasted around 10 cycles. TCRdb called the multiplex PCR reads again in MiXCR, with one record for every CDR3 protein. Here the sample spans about 50,000 distinct CDR3 sequences, around 77% being singletons. This CDR3 is 16 amino acids long. Germline values: CDR1 SGHTS, CDR2 YDEGEE. On this clonotype itself: At one end the junction does not follow the germline gene, possibly because of a read error.

The source material, 20-30 mg of unsorted bulk tissue, was used to co-extract RNA and DNA. Input material: liver tumor tissue from sampling region 5. Subset: tumor region T5, tumor centre. This clonotype was obtained from a man aged 40-55 years with primary liver carcinoma and hepatitis B virus infection. This chain links TRBV5-8 with TRBJ2-1; D gene uncertain. CDR3 nucleotide sequence: TGTGCCAGCAGCTTGGGTGGAGTAAGGGCTTGCAATAAGCAGTTCTTC. It is translated as CASSLGGVRACNKQFF.